The entry below describes one T cell receptor beta chain. The CDR3 has 13 residues. Trimming pared 5 bases from V and 4 bases from J, leaving 8 bases between. Per the germline V gene, CDR1 is MGHRA and CDR2 is YSYEKL. TCRdb's table, derived via immunoSEQ multiplex PCR, lists solely in-frame clones and lacks some. The sample yields more than 10,000 clones, 80% to 95% seen once. This sample was included in a study of T cells in tumors and immune-related adverse events. V is TRBV4-1 and J is TRBJ2-2, with D maybe TRBD2 (5 bases). Sequenced material: lymph node tissue, taken from a patient treated with anti-PD-1 therapy. The sequence derives from a female donor with metastatic renal cell carcinoma. In DNA, the CDR3 is TGCGCCAGCAGCTCTGAGGGCACCGGGGAGCTGTTTTTT. Translated, it gives CASSSEGTGELFF.